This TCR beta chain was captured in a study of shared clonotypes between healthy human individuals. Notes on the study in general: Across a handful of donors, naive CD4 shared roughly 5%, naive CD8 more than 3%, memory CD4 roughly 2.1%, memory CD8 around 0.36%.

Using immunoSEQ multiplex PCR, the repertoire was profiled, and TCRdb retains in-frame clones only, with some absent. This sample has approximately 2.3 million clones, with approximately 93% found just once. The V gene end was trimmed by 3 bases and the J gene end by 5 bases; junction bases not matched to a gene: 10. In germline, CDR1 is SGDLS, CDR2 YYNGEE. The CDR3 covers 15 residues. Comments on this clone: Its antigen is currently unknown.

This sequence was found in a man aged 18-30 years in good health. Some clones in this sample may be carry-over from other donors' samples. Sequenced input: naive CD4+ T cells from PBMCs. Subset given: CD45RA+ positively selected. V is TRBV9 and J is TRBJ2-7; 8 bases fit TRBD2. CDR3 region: CASSEGGGRSNEQYF. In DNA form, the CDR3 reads TGTGCCAGCAGCGAGGGGGGCGGGAGGTCTAACGAGCAGTACTTC.